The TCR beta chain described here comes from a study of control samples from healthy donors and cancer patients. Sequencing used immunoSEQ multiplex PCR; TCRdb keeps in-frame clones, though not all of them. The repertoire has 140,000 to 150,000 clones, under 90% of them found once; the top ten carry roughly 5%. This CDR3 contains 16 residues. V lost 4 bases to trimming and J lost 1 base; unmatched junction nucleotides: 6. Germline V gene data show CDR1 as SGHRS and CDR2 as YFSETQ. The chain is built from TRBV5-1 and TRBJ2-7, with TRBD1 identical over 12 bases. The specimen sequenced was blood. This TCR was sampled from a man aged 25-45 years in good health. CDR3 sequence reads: CASSGPGQGASYEQYF. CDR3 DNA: TGCGCCAGCAGCGGCCCGGGACAGGGGGCTTCCTACGAGCAGTACTTC. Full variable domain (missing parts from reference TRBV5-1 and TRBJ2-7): KAGVTQTPRYLIKTRGQQVTLSCSPISGHRSVSWYQQTPGQGLQFLFEYFSETQRNKGNFPGRFSGRQFSNSRSEMNVSTLELGDSALYLCASSGPGQGASYEQYFGPGTRLTVT.